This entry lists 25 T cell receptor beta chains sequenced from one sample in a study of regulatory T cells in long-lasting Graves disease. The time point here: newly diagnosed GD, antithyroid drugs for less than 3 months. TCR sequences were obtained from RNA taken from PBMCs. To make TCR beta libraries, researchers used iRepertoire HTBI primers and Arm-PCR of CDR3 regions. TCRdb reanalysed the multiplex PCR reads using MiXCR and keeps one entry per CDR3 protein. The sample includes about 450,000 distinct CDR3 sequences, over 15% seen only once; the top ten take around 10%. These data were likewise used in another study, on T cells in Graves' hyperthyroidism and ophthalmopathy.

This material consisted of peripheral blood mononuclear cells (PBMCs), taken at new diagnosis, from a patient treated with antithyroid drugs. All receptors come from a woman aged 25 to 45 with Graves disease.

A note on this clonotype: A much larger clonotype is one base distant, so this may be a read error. This CDR3 is CASRDGQGGETQCF. In DNA, the CDR3 is TGTGCCAGCAGGGACGGACAGGGCGGAGAGACCCAGTGCTTC. The chain carries TRBV28 and TRBJ2-5; 8 bases line up with TRBD1. Germline-derived CDR1 and CDR2 are MDHEN and SYDVKM. The CDR3 covers 14 residues.

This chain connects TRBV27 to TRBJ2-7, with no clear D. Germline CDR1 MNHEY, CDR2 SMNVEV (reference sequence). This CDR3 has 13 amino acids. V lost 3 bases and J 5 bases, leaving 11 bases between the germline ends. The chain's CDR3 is CASSFWQDDEQYF. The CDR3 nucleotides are TGTGCCAGCAGTTTTTGGCAGGATGACGAGCAGTACTTC.

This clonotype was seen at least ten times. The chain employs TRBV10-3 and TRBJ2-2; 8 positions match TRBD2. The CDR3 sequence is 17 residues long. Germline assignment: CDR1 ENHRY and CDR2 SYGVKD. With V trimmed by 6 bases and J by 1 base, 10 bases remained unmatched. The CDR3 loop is CAIRAREAGVNTGELFF. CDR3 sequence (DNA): TGTGCCATCAGGGCCCGGGAAGCGGGAGTGAACACCGGGGAGCTGTTTTTT.

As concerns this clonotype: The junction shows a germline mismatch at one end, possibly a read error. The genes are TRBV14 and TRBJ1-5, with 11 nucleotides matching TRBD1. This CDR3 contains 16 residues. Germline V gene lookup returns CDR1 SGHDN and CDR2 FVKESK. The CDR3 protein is CASSQAGTGGNQPRHF. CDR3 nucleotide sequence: TGTGCCAGCAGCCAAGCCGGGACAGGGGGGAATCAGCCCCGGCATTTT.

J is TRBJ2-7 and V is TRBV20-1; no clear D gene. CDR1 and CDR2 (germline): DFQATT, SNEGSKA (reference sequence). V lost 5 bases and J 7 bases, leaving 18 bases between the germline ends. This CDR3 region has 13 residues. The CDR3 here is CSASKFRGREQYF. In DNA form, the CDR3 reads TGCAGTGCTTCCAAGTTTAGAGGACGGGAGCAGTACTTC.

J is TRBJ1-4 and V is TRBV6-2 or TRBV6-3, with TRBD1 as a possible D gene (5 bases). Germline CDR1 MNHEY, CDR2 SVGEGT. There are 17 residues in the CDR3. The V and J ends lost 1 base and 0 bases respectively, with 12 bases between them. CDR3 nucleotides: TGTGCCAGCAGTTACTTGACCGACAGCGCAACTAATGAAAAACTGTTTTTT. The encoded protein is CASSYLTDSATNEKLFF.

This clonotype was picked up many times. CDR3 protein: CASSFGGQGQPQHF. DNA for the CDR3: TGTGCCAGCAGCTTTGGGGGGCAAGGGCAGCCCCAGCATTTT. The rearrangement joins TRBV7-8 to TRBJ1-5, with TRBD1 as a possible D gene (6 bases). From germline, CDR1 is SGHVS and CDR2 FQNEAQ. The CDR3 runs to 14 residues. V was trimmed by 3 bases and J by 7 bases, leaving 13 bases between them.

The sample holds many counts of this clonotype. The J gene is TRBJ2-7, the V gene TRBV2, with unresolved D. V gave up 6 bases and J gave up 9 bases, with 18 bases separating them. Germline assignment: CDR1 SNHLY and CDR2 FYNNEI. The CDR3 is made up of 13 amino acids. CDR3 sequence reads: CASSKEIRGGQYF. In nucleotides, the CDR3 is TGTGCCAGCAGCAAGGAGATAAGAGGCGGGCAGTACTTC.

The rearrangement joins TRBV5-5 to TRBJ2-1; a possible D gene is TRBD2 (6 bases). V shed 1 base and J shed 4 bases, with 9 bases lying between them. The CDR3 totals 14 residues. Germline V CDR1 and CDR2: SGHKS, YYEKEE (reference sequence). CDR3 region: CASSLSGTYNEQFF. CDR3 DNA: TGTGCCAGCAGCTTGTCCGGGACTTACAATGAGCAGTTCTTC.

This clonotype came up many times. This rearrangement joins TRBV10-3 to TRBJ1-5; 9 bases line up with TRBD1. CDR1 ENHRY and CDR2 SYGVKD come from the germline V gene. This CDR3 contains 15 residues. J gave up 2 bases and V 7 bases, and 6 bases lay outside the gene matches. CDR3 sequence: CAIKGTGPGNQPQHF. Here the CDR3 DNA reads TGTGCCATCAAGGGGACAGGGCCCGGCAATCAGCCCCAGCATTTT.

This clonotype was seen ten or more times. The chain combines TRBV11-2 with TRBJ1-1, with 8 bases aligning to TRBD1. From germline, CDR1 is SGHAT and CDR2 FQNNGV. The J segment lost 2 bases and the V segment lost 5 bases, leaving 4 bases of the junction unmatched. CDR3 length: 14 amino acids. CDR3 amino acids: CASSRTGRNTEAFF. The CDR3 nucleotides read TGTGCCAGCAGCCGGACAGGGCGAAACACTGAAGCTTTCTTT. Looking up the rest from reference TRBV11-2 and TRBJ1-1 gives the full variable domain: EAGVAQSPRYKIIEKRQSVAFWCNPISGHATLYWYQQILGQGPKLLIQFQNNGVVDDSQLPKDRFSAERLKGVDSTLKIQPAKLEDSAVYLCASSRTGRNTEAFFGQGTRLTVV.

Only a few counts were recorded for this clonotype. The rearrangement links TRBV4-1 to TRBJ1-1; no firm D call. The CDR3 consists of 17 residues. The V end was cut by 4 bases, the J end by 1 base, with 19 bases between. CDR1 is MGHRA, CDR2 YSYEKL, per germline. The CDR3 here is CASSPPPIGGTNTEAFF. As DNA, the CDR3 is TGCGCCAGCAGCCCACCGCCTATCGGTGGAACGAACACTGAAGCTTTCTTT.

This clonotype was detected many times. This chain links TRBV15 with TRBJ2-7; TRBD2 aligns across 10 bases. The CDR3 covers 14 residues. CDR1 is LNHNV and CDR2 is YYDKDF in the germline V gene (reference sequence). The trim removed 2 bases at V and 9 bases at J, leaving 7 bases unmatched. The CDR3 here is CATSRSGLAYWQYF. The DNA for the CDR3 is TGTGCCACCAGCAGATCGGGACTAGCGTATTGGCAGTACTTC.

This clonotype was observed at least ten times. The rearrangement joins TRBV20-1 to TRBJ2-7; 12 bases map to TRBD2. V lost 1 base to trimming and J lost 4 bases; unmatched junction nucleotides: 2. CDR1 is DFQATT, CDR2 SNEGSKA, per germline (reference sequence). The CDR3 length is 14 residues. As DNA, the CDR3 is TGCAGTGCTAGAGGGACTAGCGGGATATACGAGCAGTACTTC. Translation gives CSARGTSGIYEQYF.

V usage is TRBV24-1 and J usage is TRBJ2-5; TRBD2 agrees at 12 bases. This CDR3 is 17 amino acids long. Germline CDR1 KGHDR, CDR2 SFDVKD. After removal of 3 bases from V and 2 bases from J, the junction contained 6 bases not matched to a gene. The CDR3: CATSDPRGLAGQETQYF. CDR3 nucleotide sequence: TGTGCCACCAGTGATCCCCGAGGACTAGCGGGGCAAGAGACCCAGTACTTC.

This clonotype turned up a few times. The CDR3 loop reads CASSLSGDTASYEQYF. CDR3 coding DNA: TGTGCCAGCAGTTTATCGGGGGACACTGCCTCCTACGAGCAGTACTTC. The chain couples TRBV27 to TRBJ2-7; tentatively, D is TRBD1 (6 bases). Trimming took off 0 bases at V and 0 bases at J, with 12 bases between the two ends. The CDR3 covers 16 residues. Germline V gene sequence: CDR1 MNHEY, CDR2 SMNVEV (reference sequence).

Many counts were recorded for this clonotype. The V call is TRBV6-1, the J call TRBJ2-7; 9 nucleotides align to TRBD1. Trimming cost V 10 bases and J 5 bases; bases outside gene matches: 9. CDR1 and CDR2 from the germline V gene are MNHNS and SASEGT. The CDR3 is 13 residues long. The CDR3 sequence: CATRPGQGNEQYF. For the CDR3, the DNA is TGTGCCACCCGACCGGGACAGGGAAACGAGCAGTACTTC.

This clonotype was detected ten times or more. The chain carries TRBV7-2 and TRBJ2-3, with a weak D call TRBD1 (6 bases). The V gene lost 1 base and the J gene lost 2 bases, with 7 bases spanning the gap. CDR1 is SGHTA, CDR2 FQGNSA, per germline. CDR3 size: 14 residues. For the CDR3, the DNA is TGTGCCAGCAGCTTAGGGACAGTCACAGATACGCAGTATTTT. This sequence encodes CASSLGTVTDTQYF.

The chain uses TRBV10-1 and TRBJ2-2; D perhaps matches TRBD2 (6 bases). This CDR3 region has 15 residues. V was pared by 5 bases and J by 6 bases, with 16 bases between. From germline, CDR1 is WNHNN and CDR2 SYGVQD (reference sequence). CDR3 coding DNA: TGCGCCAGCAGTCCTGCAGCTTGGGGGGCCGGGGAGCTGTTTTTT. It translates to CASSPAAWGAGELFF.

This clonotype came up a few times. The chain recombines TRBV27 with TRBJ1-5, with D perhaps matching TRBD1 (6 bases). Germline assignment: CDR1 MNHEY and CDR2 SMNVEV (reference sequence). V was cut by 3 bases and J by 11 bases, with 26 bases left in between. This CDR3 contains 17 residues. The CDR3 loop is CASSFFPRGGHTSAQHF. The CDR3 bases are TGTGCCAGCAGTTTTTTCCCGAGGGGGGGCCATACAAGCGCCCAGCATTTT.

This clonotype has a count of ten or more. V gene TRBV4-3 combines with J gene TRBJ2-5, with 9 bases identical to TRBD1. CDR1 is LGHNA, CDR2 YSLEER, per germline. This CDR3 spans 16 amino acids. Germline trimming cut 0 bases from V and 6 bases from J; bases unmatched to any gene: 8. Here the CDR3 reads CASSQDRGTGSKTQYF. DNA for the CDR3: TGCGCCAGCAGCCAAGATCGCGGGACAGGGAGTAAGACCCAGTACTTC.

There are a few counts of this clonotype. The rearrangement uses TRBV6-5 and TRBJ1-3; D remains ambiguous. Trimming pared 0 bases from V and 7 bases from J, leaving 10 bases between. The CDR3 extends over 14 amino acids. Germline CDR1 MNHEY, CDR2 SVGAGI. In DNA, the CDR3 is TGTGCCAGCAGTTACTCCAGAGACGTGAACACCATATATTTT. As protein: CASSYSRDVNTIYF.

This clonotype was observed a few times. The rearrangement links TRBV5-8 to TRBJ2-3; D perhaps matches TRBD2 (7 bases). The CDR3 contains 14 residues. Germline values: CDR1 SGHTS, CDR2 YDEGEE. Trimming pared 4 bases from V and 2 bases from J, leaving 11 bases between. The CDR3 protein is CASSIRGATDTQYF. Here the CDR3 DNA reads TGTGCCAGCAGCATCCGGGGGGCCACAGATACGCAGTATTTT.

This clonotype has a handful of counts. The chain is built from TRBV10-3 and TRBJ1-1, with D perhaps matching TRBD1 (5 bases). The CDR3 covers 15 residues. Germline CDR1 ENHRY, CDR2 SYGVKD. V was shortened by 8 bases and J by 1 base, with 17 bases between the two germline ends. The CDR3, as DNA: TGTGCCATCTCCCGGGATGGACAACAGAACACTGAAGCTTTCTTT. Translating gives CAISRDGQQNTEAFF.

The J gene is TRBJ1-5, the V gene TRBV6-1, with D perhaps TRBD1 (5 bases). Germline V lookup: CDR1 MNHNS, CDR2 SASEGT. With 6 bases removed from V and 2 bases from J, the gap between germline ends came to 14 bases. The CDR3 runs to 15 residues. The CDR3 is CASSPGRLGNQPQHF. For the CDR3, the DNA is TGTGCCAGCAGCCCAGGGAGGTTGGGCAATCAGCCCCAGCATTTT.